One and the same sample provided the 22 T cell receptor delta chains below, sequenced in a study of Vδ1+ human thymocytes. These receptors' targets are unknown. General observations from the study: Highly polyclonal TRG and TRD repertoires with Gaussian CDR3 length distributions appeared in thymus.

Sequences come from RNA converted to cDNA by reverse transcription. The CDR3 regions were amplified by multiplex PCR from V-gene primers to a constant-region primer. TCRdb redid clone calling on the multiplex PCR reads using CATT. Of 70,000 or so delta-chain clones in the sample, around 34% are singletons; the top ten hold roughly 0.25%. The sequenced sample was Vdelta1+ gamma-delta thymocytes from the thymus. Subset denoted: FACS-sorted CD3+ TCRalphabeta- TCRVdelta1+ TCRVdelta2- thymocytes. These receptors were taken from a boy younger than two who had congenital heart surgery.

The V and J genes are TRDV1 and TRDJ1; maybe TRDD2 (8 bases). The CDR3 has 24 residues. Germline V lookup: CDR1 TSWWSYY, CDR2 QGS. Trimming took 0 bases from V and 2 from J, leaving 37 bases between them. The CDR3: CALGELPLPTTQENHWGGTDKLIF. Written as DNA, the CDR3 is TGTGCTCTTGGGGAACTTCCGCTTCCTACTACGCAGGAGAATCACTGGGGAGGGACCGATAAACTCATCTTT.

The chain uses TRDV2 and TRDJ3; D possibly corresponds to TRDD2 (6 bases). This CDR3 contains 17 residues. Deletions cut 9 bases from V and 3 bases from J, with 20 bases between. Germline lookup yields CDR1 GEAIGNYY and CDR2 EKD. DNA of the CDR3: TGTGCCACCCCTTCCGTGGTTGTAAGCTGGGACACCCGACAGATGTTTTTC. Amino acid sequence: CATPSVVVSWDTRQMFF.

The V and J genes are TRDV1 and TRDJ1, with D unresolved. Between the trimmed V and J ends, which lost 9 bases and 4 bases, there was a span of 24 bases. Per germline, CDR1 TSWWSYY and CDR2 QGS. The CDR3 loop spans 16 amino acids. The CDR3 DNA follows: TGTGCTCTCACCCCCCCAGACTTGTTTTGGGTCGATAAACTCATCTTT. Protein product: CALTPPDLFWVDKLIF.

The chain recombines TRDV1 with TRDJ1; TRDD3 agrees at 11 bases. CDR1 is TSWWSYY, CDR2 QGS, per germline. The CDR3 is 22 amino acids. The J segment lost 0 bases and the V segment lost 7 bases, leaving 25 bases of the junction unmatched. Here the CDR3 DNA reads TGTGCTCTTGTTGGTGGGCAGGGCTGGGGGATACCCACCAAAACGTACACCGATAAACTCATCTTT. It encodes CALVGGQGWGIPTKTYTDKLIF.

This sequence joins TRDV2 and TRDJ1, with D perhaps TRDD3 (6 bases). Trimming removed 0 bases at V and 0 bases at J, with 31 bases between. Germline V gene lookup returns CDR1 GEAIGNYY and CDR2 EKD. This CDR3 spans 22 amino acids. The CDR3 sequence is CACDTIYSAWGPKGPYTDKLIF. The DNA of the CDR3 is TGTGCCTGTGACACCATCTACTCCGCCTGGGGCCCTAAGGGGCCGTACACCGATAAACTCATCTTT.

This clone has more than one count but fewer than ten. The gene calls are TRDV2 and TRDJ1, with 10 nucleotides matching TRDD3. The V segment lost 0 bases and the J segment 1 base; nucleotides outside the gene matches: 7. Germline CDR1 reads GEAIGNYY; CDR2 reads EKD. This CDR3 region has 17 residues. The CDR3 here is CACDTGRGGYATDKLIF. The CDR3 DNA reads TGTGCCTGTGACACCGGCCGAGGGGGATACGCCACCGATAAACTCATCTTT.

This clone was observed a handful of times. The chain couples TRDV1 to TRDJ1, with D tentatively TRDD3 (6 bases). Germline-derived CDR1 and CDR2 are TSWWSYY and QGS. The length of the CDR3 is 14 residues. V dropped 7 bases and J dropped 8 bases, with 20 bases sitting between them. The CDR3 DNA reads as TGTGCTCTTGCACTAGGCTTCCGTACTGGGAAACTCATCTTT. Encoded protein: CALALGFRTGKLIF.

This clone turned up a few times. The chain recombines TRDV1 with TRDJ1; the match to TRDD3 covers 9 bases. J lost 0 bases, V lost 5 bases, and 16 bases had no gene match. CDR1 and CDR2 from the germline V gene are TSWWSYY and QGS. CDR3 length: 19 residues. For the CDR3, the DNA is TGTGCTCTTGGGTCCCTCCTACTGGGGGACACGATGTACACCGATAAACTCATCTTT. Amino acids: CALGSLLLGDTMYTDKLIF.

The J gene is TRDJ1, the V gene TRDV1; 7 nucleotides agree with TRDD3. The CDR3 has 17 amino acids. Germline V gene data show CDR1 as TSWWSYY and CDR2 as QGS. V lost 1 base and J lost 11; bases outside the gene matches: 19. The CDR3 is CALGEPFLTGVPGRLIF. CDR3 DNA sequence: TGTGCTCTTGGGGAACCATTCCTGACTGGGGTCCCGGGTAGGCTCATCTTT.

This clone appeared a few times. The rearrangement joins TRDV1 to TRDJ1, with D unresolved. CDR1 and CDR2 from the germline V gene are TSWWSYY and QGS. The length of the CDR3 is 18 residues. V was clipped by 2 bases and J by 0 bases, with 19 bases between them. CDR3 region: CALGEGVVRAPYTDKLIF. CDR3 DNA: TGTGCTCTTGGGGAAGGTGTGGTTAGGGCCCCGTACACCGATAAACTCATCTTT.

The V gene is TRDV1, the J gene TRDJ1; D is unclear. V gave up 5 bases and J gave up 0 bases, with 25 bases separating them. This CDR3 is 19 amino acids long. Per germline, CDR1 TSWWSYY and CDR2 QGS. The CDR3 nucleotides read TGTGCTCTTGGGACTTTCCGAAAAGACACACCGAAGTACACCGATAAACTCATCTTT. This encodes CALGTFRKDTPKYTDKLIF.

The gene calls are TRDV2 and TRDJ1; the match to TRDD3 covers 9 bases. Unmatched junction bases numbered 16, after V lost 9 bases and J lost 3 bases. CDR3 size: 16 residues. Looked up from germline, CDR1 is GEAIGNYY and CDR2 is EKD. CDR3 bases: TGTGCCACCGGTCTGGGGGATCCGTCTCCGCCCGATAAACTCATCTTT. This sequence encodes CATGLGDPSPPDKLIF.

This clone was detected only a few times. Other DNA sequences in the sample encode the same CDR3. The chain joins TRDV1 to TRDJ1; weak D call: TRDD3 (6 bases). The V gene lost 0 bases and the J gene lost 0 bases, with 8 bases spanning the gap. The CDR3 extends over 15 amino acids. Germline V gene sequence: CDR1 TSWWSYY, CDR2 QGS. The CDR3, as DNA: TGTGCTCTTGGGGAACTCAGGGGATACACCGATAAACTCATCTTT. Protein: CALGELRGYTDKLIF.

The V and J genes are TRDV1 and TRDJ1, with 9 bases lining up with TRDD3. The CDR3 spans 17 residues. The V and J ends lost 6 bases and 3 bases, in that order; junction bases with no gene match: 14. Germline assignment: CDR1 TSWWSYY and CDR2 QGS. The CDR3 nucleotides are TGTGCTCTTGGCCGTAATCTGGGGGATTCCTTACCCGATAAACTCATCTTT. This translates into CALGRNLGDSLPDKLIF.

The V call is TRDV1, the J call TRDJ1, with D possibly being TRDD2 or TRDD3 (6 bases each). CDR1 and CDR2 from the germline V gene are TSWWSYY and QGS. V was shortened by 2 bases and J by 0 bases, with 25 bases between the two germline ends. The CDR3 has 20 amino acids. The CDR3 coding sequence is TGTGCTCTTGGGGAAGTCCTACTTGGGGGTCCGACACGGTACACCGATAAACTCATCTTT. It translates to CALGEVLLGGPTRYTDKLIF.

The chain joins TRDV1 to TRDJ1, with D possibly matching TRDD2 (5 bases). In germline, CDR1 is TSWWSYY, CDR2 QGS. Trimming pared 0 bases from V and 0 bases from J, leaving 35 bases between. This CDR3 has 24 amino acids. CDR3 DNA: TGTGCTCTTGGGGAACTATCGTCCTTGTGCCTACCTCGTCGGTTTCGTCAGTACACCGATAAACTCATCTTT. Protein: CALGELSSLCLPRRFRQYTDKLIF.

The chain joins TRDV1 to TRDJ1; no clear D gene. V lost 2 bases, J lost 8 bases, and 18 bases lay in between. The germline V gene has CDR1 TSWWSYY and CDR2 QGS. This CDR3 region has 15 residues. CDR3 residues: CALGENPSLRGKLIF. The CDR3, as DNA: TGTGCTCTTGGGGAAAACCCAAGTCTTCGAGGCAAACTCATCTTT.

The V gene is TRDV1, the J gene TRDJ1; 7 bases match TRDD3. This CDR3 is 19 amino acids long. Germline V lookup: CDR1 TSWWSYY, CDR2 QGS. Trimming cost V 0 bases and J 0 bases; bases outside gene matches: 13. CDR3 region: CALGELRLGIGRYTDKLIF. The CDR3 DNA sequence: TGTGCTCTTGGGGAACTCCGATTGGGGATAGGGAGGTACACCGATAAACTCATCTTT.

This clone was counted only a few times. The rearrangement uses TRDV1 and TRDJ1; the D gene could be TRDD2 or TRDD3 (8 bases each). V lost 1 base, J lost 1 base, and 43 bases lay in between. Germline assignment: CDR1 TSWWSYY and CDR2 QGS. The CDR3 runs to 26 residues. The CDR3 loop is CALGEPGLPTAGFWGYPKGPTDKLIF. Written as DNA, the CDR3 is TGTGCTCTTGGGGAACCAGGGCTTCCTACAGCCGGATTTTGGGGATACCCAAAGGGGCCCACCGATAAACTCATCTTT.

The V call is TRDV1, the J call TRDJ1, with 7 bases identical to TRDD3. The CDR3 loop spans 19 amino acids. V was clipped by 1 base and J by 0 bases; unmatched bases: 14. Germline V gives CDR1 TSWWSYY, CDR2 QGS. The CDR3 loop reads CALGERKFWGGLHTDKLIF. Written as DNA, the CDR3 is TGTGCTCTTGGGGAACGGAAGTTCTGGGGGGGACTTCACACCGATAAACTCATCTTT.

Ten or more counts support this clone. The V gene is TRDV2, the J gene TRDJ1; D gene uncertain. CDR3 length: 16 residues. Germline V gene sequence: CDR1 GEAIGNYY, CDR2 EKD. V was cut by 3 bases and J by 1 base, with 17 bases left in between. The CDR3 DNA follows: TGTGCCTGTGACGTCGGAGCGGAGGGCATCACCGATAAACTCATCTTT. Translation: CACDVGAEGITDKLIF.

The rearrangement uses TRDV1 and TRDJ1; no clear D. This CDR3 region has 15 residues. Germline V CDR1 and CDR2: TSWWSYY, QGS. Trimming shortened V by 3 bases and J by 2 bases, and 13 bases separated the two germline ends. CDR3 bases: TGTGCTCTTGGGGAGGAAGCCCCCCGGACCGATAAACTCATCTTT. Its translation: CALGEEAPRTDKLIF.